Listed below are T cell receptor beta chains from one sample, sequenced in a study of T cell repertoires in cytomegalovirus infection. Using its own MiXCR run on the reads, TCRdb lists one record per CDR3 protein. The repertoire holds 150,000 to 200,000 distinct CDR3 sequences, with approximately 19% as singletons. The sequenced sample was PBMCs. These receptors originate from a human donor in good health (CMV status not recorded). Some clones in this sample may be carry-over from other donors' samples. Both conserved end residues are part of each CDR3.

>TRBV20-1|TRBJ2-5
CSATYRVETQYF
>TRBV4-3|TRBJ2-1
CASSQEATRAYNEQFF
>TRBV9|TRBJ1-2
CASSVRNRGGGYTF
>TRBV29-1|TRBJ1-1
CSVAWHSSNTEAFF
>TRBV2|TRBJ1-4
CASKELTTNEKLFF
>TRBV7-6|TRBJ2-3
CASSALTGASTDTQYF
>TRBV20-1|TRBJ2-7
CSARTSGTHYEQYF
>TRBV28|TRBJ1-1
CASRSSSRGVTEAFF
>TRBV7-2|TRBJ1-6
CASSLGGTRSRRSPLHF
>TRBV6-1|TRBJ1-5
CASRRRGGEQPQHF
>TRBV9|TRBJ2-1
CASSGNEQFF
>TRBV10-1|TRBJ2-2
CASSANPGQGRAGELFF
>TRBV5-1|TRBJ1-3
CASSRTGVGNTIYF
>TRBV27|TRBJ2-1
CASSYQGNYNEQFF
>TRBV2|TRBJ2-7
CASSYSTGAEQYF
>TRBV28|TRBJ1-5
CASSSPGSHQPQHF
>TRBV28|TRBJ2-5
CASSFTFQETQYF
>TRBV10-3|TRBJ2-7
CAISADGSYEQYF
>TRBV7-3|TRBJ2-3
CASSSGTSGGARTDTQYF
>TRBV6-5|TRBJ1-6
CASSDLGGRNSPLHF
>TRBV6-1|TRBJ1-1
CASIEGGMNTEAFF
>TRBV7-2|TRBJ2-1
CASSPDPSYNEQFF
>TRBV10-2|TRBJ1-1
CASRPSPQGITEAFF
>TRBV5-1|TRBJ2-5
CASSLGREETQYF
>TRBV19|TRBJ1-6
CASSPTQISPLHF
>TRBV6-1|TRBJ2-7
CASSEGASGFFEQYF
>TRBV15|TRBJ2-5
CATSSNWGNQETQYF
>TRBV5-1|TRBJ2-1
CASSAAGGRGSYNEQFF
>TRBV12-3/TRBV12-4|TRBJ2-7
CASSLGAVTYEQYF
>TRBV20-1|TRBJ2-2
CSATRRANTGELFF
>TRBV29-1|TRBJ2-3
CSVGDRGYDTQYF
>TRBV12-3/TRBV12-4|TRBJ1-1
CASSFERTEAFF
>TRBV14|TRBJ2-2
CASNVGTNTGELFF
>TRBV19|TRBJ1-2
CASTPDRVANYGYTF
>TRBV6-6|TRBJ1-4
CASSEGIGGKLFF
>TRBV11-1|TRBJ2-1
CASSLAGVGPYNEQFF
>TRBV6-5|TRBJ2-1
CASSTTKRGLRGHEQFF
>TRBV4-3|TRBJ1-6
CASSIGGGSPLHF
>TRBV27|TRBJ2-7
CASSLPGYEQYF
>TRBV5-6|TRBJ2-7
CASSLDRGVEQYF
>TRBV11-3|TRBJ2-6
CASSLGPGLGANVLTF
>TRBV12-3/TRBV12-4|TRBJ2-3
CASSEGRDTQYF
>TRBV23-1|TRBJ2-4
CASSQSQGSAKNIQYF
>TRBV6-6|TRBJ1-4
CASSYSTGANEKLFF
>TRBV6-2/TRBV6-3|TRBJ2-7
CASSYLGGDYEQYF
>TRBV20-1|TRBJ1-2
CSAEGQGAFGYTF
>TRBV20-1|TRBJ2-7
CSAAGTSGNGAHF
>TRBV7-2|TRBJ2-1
CASSPRTSGRTGGQFF
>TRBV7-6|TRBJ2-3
CASSLLRVREADTQYF
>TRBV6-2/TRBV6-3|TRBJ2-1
CASSFRTSGFSYNEQFF
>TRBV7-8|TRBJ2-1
CASTQTSNSYNEQFF
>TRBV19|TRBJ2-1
CASSASPSGYNEQFF
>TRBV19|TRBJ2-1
CASSSNDRVGSYNEQFF
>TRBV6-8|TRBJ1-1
CASTVRSGGNTEAFF
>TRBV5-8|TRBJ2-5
CASSFAFSQETQYF
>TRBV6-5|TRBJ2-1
CASRTTDAYNEQFF
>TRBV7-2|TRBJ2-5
CASGWGRDAETQYF
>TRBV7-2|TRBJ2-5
CASSLRGIQETQYF
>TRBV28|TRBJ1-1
CASSSSGGQAFF